Shown below are 4 T cell receptor beta chains from a single sample sequenced in a study of T cell responses to AZD1222 COVID-19 vaccine. The method was immunoSEQ multiplex PCR; TCRdb's version includes in-frame clones alone and lacks a portion of them. Here the sample spans some 160,000 clones, just under 95% being singletons. Sample: peripheral blood, taken on day 0 of AZD1222 vaccination. The receptors derive from an adult in good health.

To note about this clone: This sample includes further DNA sequences coding for the same CDR3. The V call is TRBV27, the J call TRBJ1-1; D is possibly TRBD1 (5 bases). CDR3 length equals 13 residues. Trimming stripped 3 bases from V and 2 bases from J, with 7 bases between. Germline CDR1 reads MNHEY; CDR2 reads SMNVEV (reference sequence). CDR3 region: CASSLGGNTEAFF. CDR3 coding DNA: TGTGCCAGCAGTTTGGGGGGTAACACTGAAGCTTTCTTT.

This chain connects TRBV5-1 to TRBJ1-4; 8 bases line up with TRBD1. From germline, CDR1 is SGHRS and CDR2 YFSETQ. There are 11 residues in the CDR3. The ends lost 8 bases at V and 10 bases at J; junction bases unmatched: 4. The DNA of the CDR3 is TGCGCCAGTGAACAGGGGGGAAAACTGTTTTTT. Translating it yields CASEQGGKLFF.

This chain uses TRBV18 with TRBJ1-1; the D gene is possibly TRBD1 (5 bases). The CDR3 runs 13 residues. Germline CDR1 is KGHSH and CDR2 is LQKENI. Trimming removed 2 bases at V and 8 bases at J, with 12 bases between. The CDR3 is CASSPIPGGEAFF. In nucleotides, the CDR3 is TGTGCCAGCTCACCAATCCCTGGGGGGGAAGCTTTCTTT.

This chain connects TRBV5-6 to TRBJ2-1; no reliable D call. Per germline, CDR1 SGHDT and CDR2 YYEEEE. V lost 1 base and J lost 4, with 15 bases in between. The CDR3 has 16 residues. The CDR3 bases are TGTGCCAGCAGCTTGCGTCCGACTTTGCTTTACAATGAGCAGTTCTTC. This encodes CASSLRPTLLYNEQFF. Variable domain in full (rest from reference TRBV5-6 and TRBJ2-1): DAGVTQSPTHLIKTRGQQVTLRCSPKSGHDTVSWYQQALGQGPQFIFQYYEEEERQRGNFPDRFSGHQFPNYSSELNVNALLLGDSALYLCASSLRPTLLYNEQFFGPGTRLTVL.